These 24 T cell receptor beta chains share one sample of origin, sequenced in a study of T cell changes during pregnancy in multiple sclerosis. Libraries were prepared by immunoSEQ multiplex PCR; TCRdb keeps only in-frame clonotypes and omits some of them. The sample yields roughly 40,000 clones, around 90% seen once. The sample here was CD4+ T cells from peripheral blood mononuclear cells, taken in the third trimester of pregnancy. These TCRs come from a female donor with multiple sclerosis, enrolled in a pregnancy study.

V is TRBV29-1 and J is TRBJ2-7, with 9 bases matching TRBD2. The V gene's germline CDR1 is SQVTM and CDR2 ANQGSEA. The CDR3 is 12 amino acids. Germline trimming cut 3 bases from V and 4 bases from J; bases unmatched to any gene: 1. The CDR3 sequence is CSVELAGYEQYF. CDR3 sequence (DNA): TGCAGCGTTGAGCTAGCGGGGTACGAGCAGTACTTC.

This chain links TRBV5-1 with TRBJ1-3; D call uncertain. Looked up from germline, CDR1 is SGHRS and CDR2 is YFSETQ. V lost 0 bases, J lost 2 bases, and 9 bases lay in between. This CDR3 spans 15 amino acids. The CDR3 DNA sequence: TGCGCCAGCAGCTTGGATTCAGCGACTGGAAACACCATATATTTT. As protein: CASSLDSATGNTIYF.

This clone was recorded only once. J is TRBJ2-3 and V is TRBV7-9; a possible D gene is TRBD2 (7 bases). This CDR3 contains 16 residues. The germline V gene has CDR1 SEHNR and CDR2 FQNEAQ (reference sequence). The V gene lost 2 bases and the J gene lost 5 bases, with 17 bases spanning the gap. The CDR3 DNA is TGTGCCAGCAGCTTACGGGGGGCCCTTGGGGGAGATACGCAGTATTTT. Protein: CASSLRGALGGDTQYF.

The chain joins TRBV29-1 to TRBJ1-4, with 10 bases fitting TRBD1. In germline, CDR1 is SQVTM, CDR2 ANQGSEA. Trimming cost V 7 bases and J 8 bases; bases outside gene matches: 7. CDR3 size: 13 residues. This chain's CDR3 is CSAGQGGEEKLFF. Here the CDR3 DNA reads TGCAGCGCCGGACAGGGGGGAGAAGAAAAACTGTTTTTT.

The chain employs TRBV5-1 and TRBJ2-7, with a tentative D call TRBD1 (5 bases). Germline-derived CDR1 and CDR2 are SGHRS and YFSETQ. V lost 4 bases, J lost 2 bases, and 10 bases lay in between. CDR3 size: 13 residues. Written as DNA, the CDR3 is TGCGCCAGCAGCGCCCCAGGGACCTACGAGCAGTACTTC. It yields the protein CASSAPGTYEQYF.

The rearrangement uses TRBV9 and TRBJ2-3; D not resolved. Trimming left V 2 bases short and J 0 bases short, with 13 bases between. This CDR3 has 16 residues. Germline-derived CDR1 and CDR2 are SGDLS and YYNGEE. The CDR3 reads CASSVKSETSTDTQYF. DNA for the CDR3: TGTGCCAGCAGCGTTAAATCCGAAACTAGCACAGATACGCAGTATTTT.

The rearrangement uses TRBV5-1 and TRBJ2-1; TRBD2 matches at 11 bases. V lost 0 bases, J lost 5 bases, and 4 bases stayed unmatched. Germline CDR1 is SGHRS and CDR2 is YFSETQ. The CDR3 consists of 16 residues. In DNA form, the CDR3 reads TGCGCCAGCAGCTTGGCCTTAGCGGGAGGGGACAATGAGCAGTTCTTC. Encoded protein: CASSLALAGGDNEQFF. The full variable domain, completed using reference TRBV5-1 and TRBJ2-1, is KAGVTQTPRYLIKTRGQQVTLSCSPISGHRSVSWYQQTPGQGLQFLFEYFSETQRNKGNFPGRFSGRQFSNSRSEMNVSTLELGDSALYLCASSLALAGGDNEQFFGPGTRLTVL.

The V gene is TRBV2, the J gene TRBJ2-3; 8 bases match TRBD1. Unmatched junction bases numbered 8, after V lost 10 bases and J lost 5 bases. This CDR3 is built from 13 residues. The V gene's germline CDR1 is SNHLY and CDR2 FYNNEI. The DNA for the CDR3 is TGTGCCACCCGACAGGGGCTAGTAGATACGCAGTATTTT. It yields the protein CATRQGLVDTQYF. Drawing the rest from reference TRBV2 and TRBJ2-3, the complete variable domain is EPEVTQTPSHQVTQMGQEVILRCVPISNHLYFYWYRQILGQKVEFLVSFYNNEISEKSEIFDDQFSVERPDGSNFTLKIRSTKLEDSAMYFCATRQGLVDTQYFGPGTRLTVL.

J is TRBJ2-2 and V is TRBV18, with 7 bases aligning to TRBD1. V dropped 4 bases and J dropped 0; count of bases not matched to a gene: 2. The CDR3 runs to 15 residues. Per the germline V gene, CDR1 is KGHSH and CDR2 is LQKENI. CDR3 sequence (DNA): TGTGCCAGCTCACTGGGACAGTCGAACACCGGGGAGCTGTTTTTT. Translating gives CASSLGQSNTGELFF.

This clone is judged medium-sized. This chain uses TRBV19 with TRBJ1-1; the match to TRBD1 covers 11 bases. CDR1 LNHDA and CDR2 SQIVND come from the germline V gene (reference sequence). This CDR3 has 14 residues. Unmatched junction bases numbered 2, after V lost 3 bases and J lost 5 bases. CDR3 coding DNA: TGTGCCAGTAGTATTGGGACAGGGGGGACTGAAGCTTTCTTT. Translating gives CASSIGTGGTEAFF.

The genes are TRBV5-8 and TRBJ1-2, with D tentatively TRBD1 (5 bases). The CDR3 length is 14 residues. The V end was cut by 2 bases, the J end by 2 bases, with 10 bases between. Per the germline V gene, CDR1 is SGHTS and CDR2 is YDEGEE. CDR3 region: CASSLPRQNYGYTF. The DNA of the CDR3 is TGTGCCAGCAGCTTACCCAGACAGAACTATGGCTACACCTTC.

The genes are TRBV2 and TRBJ2-3; 16 bases align to TRBD2. Germline CDR1 is SNHLY and CDR2 is FYNNEI. V was clipped by 6 bases and J by 3 bases; unmatched bases: 3. The CDR3 spans 16 residues. The CDR3 nucleotides read TGTGCCAGCAGCAGGGGACTAGCGGGAGGGACAGATACGCAGTATTTT. This gives the protein CASSRGLAGGTDTQYF.

The chain combines TRBV5-4 with TRBJ2-2, with TRBD2 identical over 10 bases. This CDR3 contains 15 residues. Trimming at V came to 4 bases and at J to 1 base, leaving 1 base not matched to a gene. Germline V gene sequence: CDR1 SGHNT, CDR2 YYREEE (reference sequence). The DNA for the CDR3 is TGTGCCAGCAGCCCTAGCGGGAGGAACACCGGGGAGCTGTTTTTT. It translates to CASSPSGRNTGELFF.

The chain links TRBV5-1 to TRBJ2-1, with D possibly TRBD2 on 5 matching bases. The germline gives CDR1 SGHRS, CDR2 YFSETQ. The CDR3 consists of 14 residues. The germline V and J ends were trimmed by 6 bases and 8 bases, with 18 bases remaining between them. CDR3 sequence reads: CASKIGGLGDEQFF. DNA for the CDR3: TGCGCCAGCAAAATAGGAGGACTGGGCGATGAGCAGTTCTTC.

This clone showed up just a few times. The chain has TRBV5-4 and TRBJ2-5, with 10 bases aligning to TRBD1. CDR3 length equals 16 residues. With 4 bases clipped from V and 4 bases from J, the junction kept 10 bases outside the gene matches. CDR1 is SGHNT, CDR2 YYREEE, per germline (reference sequence). The chain's CDR3 is CASSAPGQGPGETQYF. DNA of the CDR3: TGTGCCAGCAGCGCGCCGGGACAGGGGCCTGGAGAGACCCAGTACTTC.

The rearrangement uses TRBV5-6 and TRBJ2-5, with TRBD2 matching over 8 bases. This CDR3 has 15 amino acids. Losses at the gene ends were 1 base for V and 4 bases for J; bases not matched to a gene: 6. Germline V lookup: CDR1 SGHDT, CDR2 YYEEEE. The CDR3: CASSLTGLAGETQYF. CDR3 nucleotides: TGTGCCAGCAGCTTGACAGGACTAGCTGGAGAGACCCAGTACTTC.

The chain couples TRBV6-4 to TRBJ1-5, with D tentatively TRBD1 (5 bases). The V end was cut by 3 bases, the J end by 7 bases, with 10 bases between. CDR1 is MRHNA and CDR2 is SNTAGT in the germline V gene. The CDR3 runs to 13 residues. CDR3: CASSEGARQPQHF. The CDR3 region has the DNA TGTGCCAGCAGTGAAGGGGCCCGGCAGCCCCAGCATTTT.

In this sample, this clone turned up once. The genes are TRBV7-9 and TRBJ2-7; TRBD2 matches at 8 bases. CDR1 SEHNR and CDR2 FQNEAQ come from the germline V gene (reference sequence). This CDR3 region has 18 residues. Germline trimming cut 3 bases from V and 6 bases from J; bases unmatched to any gene: 19. This CDR3 is CASSLFRRGLGGPTEQYF. DNA of the CDR3: TGTGCCAGCAGCTTGTTTAGACGGGGACTAGGGGGACCTACCGAGCAGTACTTC.

The chain links TRBV18 to TRBJ1-2; TRBD1 aligns across 8 bases. The CDR3 covers 14 residues. The germline V gene has CDR1 KGHSH and CDR2 LQKENI. Losses at the gene ends were 4 bases for V and 4 bases for J; bases not matched to a gene: 5. CDR3 nucleotide sequence: TGTGCCAGCTCACTCGGACAGGGAAGCTATGGCTACACCTTC. Its translation: CASSLGQGSYGYTF.

In DNA form, the CDR3 reads TGCGCCAGCAGCCAAGACAGACCTCGGGGCACTGAAGCTTTCTTT. It codes for CASSQDRPRGTEAFF. V is TRBV4-1 and J is TRBJ1-1; D is undetermined. This CDR3 spans 15 amino acids. The germline V and J ends were trimmed by 0 bases and 4 bases, with 12 bases remaining between them. Per the germline V gene, CDR1 is MGHRA and CDR2 is YSYEKL.

The V gene is TRBV9, the J gene TRBJ2-1, with TRBD1 matching over 10 bases. The V and J ends lost 0 bases and 2 bases, in that order; junction bases with no gene match: 8. The CDR3 covers 18 residues. CDR1 SGDLS and CDR2 YYNGEE come from the germline V gene. The CDR3 region is CASSVVSGTGVPYNEQFF. The CDR3 bases are TGTGCCAGCAGCGTAGTGTCCGGGACAGGGGTCCCCTACAATGAGCAGTTCTTC.

The chain has TRBV30 and TRBJ1-1, with 7 positions matching TRBD1. The CDR3 totals 14 residues. Germline CDR1 reads GTSNPN; CDR2 reads SVGIG (reference sequence). The J segment lost 5 bases and the V segment lost 8 bases, leaving 14 bases of the junction unmatched. The CDR3 DNA is TGTGCCCGGCAGGCAGGGGGTAGTTGGACTGAAGCTTTCTTT. Translated, it gives CARQAGGSWTEAFF.

The rearrangement uses TRBV11-3 and TRBJ2-3; TRBD2 matches 8 bases. The trim removed 5 bases at V and 4 bases at J, leaving 8 bases unmatched. This CDR3 is built from 15 residues. Germline lookup yields CDR1 SGHNT and CDR2 YENEEA. CDR3 DNA: TGTGCCAGCAGCCACGGGGGGGGCCGCCCAGATACGCAGTATTTT. This sequence encodes CASSHGGGRPDTQYF.

The chain links TRBV19 to TRBJ1-4; the D gene is possibly TRBD1 (6 bases). Germline assignment: CDR1 LNHDA and CDR2 SQIVND (reference sequence). CDR3 length equals 15 residues. V was pared by 2 bases and J by 5 bases, with 12 bases between. CDR3: CASSIQGIGNEKLFF. CDR3 DNA: TGTGCCAGTAGTATACAGGGGATAGGAAATGAAAAACTGTTTTTT.